This T cell receptor beta chain was observed in a study of cytomegalovirus exposure and HLA in healthy donors. The V gene's germline CDR1 is SNHLY and CDR2 FYNNEI. CDR3 length: 15 residues. Trimming took off 7 bases at V and 2 bases at J, with 15 bases between the two ends. PCR employed 60 Vbeta and 13 Jbeta primers. This table comes from immunoSEQ multiplex PCR, and its TCRdb copy is limited to in-frame clones, with some not included. The data show over 50,000 clones, with about 69% seen just once and over 30% held by the top ten. The specimen sequenced was PBMCs. V usage is TRBV2 and J usage is TRBJ1-5; D not certain. The sequence derives from a man aged 40-55 years in good health and CMV-seropositive. CDR3 DNA sequence: TGTGCCAGCATGAGGAGTCTCTCAGGCAATCAGCCCCAGCATTTT. Translated, it gives CASMRSLSGNQPQHF.